This paragraph reports one T cell receptor (beta chain). The CDR3 loop spans 15 amino acids. Losses at the gene ends were 5 bases for V and 7 bases for J; bases not matched to a gene: 6. Germline V gene sequence: CDR1 MNHEY, CDR2 SMNVEV (reference sequence). Then a second PCR, running roughly 7 to 11 cycles, was carried out with a sample-barcoded 5' primer and a J-beta primer mix. TCRdb passed the 5' RACE reads through MiXCR, listing each CDR3 protein once. The sample has about 1.6 million distinct CDR3 sequences; about 32% are singletons. This sample was taken from a study of blood T cells in healthy people across ages. There were at least 5.5 micrograms of total RNA extracted from every sample.

What was sequenced was blood. This receptor was identified in a woman younger than 45 in good health. The chain joins TRBV27 to TRBJ1-4; TRBD1 matches 11 bases. The CDR3, as DNA: TGTGCCAGCAGTGCCCGGACAGGGGGCCTTGAAAAACTGTTTTTT. It yields the protein CASSARTGGLEKLFF.